This TCR beta chain is from a study of graft-versus-host responses after intestinal transplantation. About the research overall: Transplants given to recipients were multivisceral, liver-intestinal, or isolated intestinal. Every one of the recipients received anti-thymocyte globulin induction and afterwards took tacrolimus and steroids for about 3 years.

Study results and caveats: Present in recipient marrow, GvH clones included some that appeared first in ileum or blood.

Only in-frame clones appear in the TCRdb table, and some are missing; sequencing was by immunoSEQ multiplex PCR. The sample has some 96,000 clones; about 93% are singletons. Points on this clone: What it recognizes is unknown.

This CDR3 comprises 14 residues. The V and J ends lost 1 base and 7 bases respectively, with 13 bases between them. Germline V CDR1 and CDR2: SGHVS, FNYEAQ. Sample: PBMCs, taken about 450 days after intestinal transplant. The chain uses TRBV7-6 and TRBJ1-1, with unresolved D. The sequence derives from a human patient who received an intestinal transplant, so some T cells may come from the graft donor. The CDR3 DNA sequence: TGTGCCAGCAGCTTAGGATCTGCGGGTGATGAAGCTTTCTTT. This sequence encodes CASSLGSAGDEAFF.